This is a list of T cell receptor beta chains from one sample in a study of shared clonotypes between healthy human individuals. Measured with immunoSEQ multiplex PCR; TCRdb has only the in-frame clones, and not every one. The sample holds about 2.1 million clones, just under 95% seen once. The sequenced sample was naive CD8+ T cells from PBMCs. The receptors come from a man younger than 30 in good health. Some clones in this sample may be carry-over from other donors' samples. Each CDR3 is given with its conserved first and last residue. Each record gives: D gene, V gene, CDR3 protein. The D gene is left open where the match is weak.

d_gene: NA; v_gene: TRBV19; CDR3aa: CASTSIGGSGANVLTF
d_gene: TRBD1; v_gene: TRBV30; CDR3aa: CAWAGQRTTEAFF
d_gene: TRBD2; v_gene: TRBV7-6; CDR3aa: CASSLDSWTSEMNTGELFF
d_gene: NA; v_gene: TRBV7-9; CDR3aa: CASSSHPRISYEQYF
d_gene: TRBD2; v_gene: TRBV28; CDR3aa: CASSFASGSYEQYF
d_gene: NA; v_gene: TRBV19; CDR3aa: CASSIRHRDVNYGYTF
d_gene: NA; v_gene: TRBV5-1; CDR3aa: CASSFTQGGGELFF
d_gene: NA; v_gene: TRBV7-8; CDR3aa: CASSLGLSTDTQYF
d_gene: NA; v_gene: TRBV2; CDR3aa: CASSVDEGDHPQHF
d_gene: NA; v_gene: TRBV11-2; CDR3aa: CASSLDLGAPNYGYTF
d_gene: TRBD2; v_gene: TRBV7-3; CDR3aa: CASSPGTSGMGRDEQFF
d_gene: NA; v_gene: TRBV10-3; CDR3aa: CAIGTGSGSSYEQYF
d_gene: NA; v_gene: TRBV7-9; CDR3aa: CASSPSGPTRASFF
d_gene: TRBD1; v_gene: TRBV27; CDR3aa: CASSLRDRGQHEQYF
d_gene: NA; v_gene: TRBV9; CDR3aa: CASSVDNDSGNTIYF
d_gene: TRBD1; v_gene: TRBV7-9; CDR3aa: CASSSVDRVKLFF
d_gene: TRBD2; v_gene: TRBV27; CDR3aa: CASTGLGINEQFF
d_gene: NA; v_gene: TRBV5-4; CDR3aa: CASTTTTQDSGYTF
d_gene: NA; v_gene: TRBV11-3; CDR3aa: CASSLAVADTQYF
d_gene: NA; v_gene: TRBV2; CDR3aa: CASSEPRDTEAFF
d_gene: NA; v_gene: TRBV5-1; CDR3aa: CASSLARSSEKLFF
d_gene: TRBD2; v_gene: TRBV10-3; CDR3aa: CAISEPGLAETYEQYF
d_gene: TRBD2; v_gene: TRBV4-2; CDR3aa: CASSQVGIAGQETQYF
d_gene: NA; v_gene: TRBV27; CDR3aa: CASSWIPGANVLTF
d_gene: NA; v_gene: TRBV5-8; CDR3aa: CASSFQWSLEQYF
d_gene: NA; v_gene: TRBV7-9; CDR3aa: CASSFRDGYNEQFF
d_gene: NA; v_gene: TRBV6-5; CDR3aa: CASRPSPGIRYEQYF
d_gene: NA; v_gene: TRBV14; CDR3aa: CASSHSGDISYEQYF
d_gene: NA; v_gene: TRBV5-8; CDR3aa: CASSSPLGQYF
d_gene: TRBD2; v_gene: TRBV29-1; CDR3aa: CSVQPSGIGDEQFF
d_gene: NA; v_gene: TRBV19; CDR3aa: CASSALGSDEQFF
d_gene: TRBD2; v_gene: TRBV4-3; CDR3aa: CASSQLAGLNEQFF
d_gene: TRBD2; v_gene: TRBV15; CDR3aa: CATSREGTSGRAFREQYF
d_gene: NA; v_gene: TRBV10-3; CDR3aa: CAIGGGRNYGYTF
d_gene: NA; v_gene: TRBV27; CDR3aa: CASSLFGGGTEAFF
d_gene: NA; v_gene: TRBV4-1; CDR3aa: CASSHHDSAYSNQPQHF
d_gene: NA; v_gene: TRBV5-6; CDR3aa: CASSLETGGADEKLFF
d_gene: TRBD2; v_gene: TRBV30; CDR3aa: CAWRWGTSGTHEQYF
d_gene: NA; v_gene: TRBV9; CDR3aa: CASSSPTGTYNEQFF
d_gene: NA; v_gene: TRBV5-1; CDR3aa: CASSLAAGRPTEAFF
d_gene: NA; v_gene: TRBV19; CDR3aa: CASSIVWNTEAFF
d_gene: TRBD2; v_gene: TRBV4-1; CDR3aa: CASSQERTSGDQETQYF
d_gene: TRBD2; v_gene: TRBV28; CDR3aa: CASSLELRDYRGNEQFF
d_gene: NA; v_gene: TRBV28; CDR3aa: CASSLGGSTYEQYF
d_gene: TRBD1; v_gene: TRBV30; CDR3aa: CAWSDYQQGYNEQFF
d_gene: NA; v_gene: TRBV5-6; CDR3aa: CASSLGAETQYF
d_gene: TRBD2; v_gene: TRBV9; CDR3aa: CASTSTIRGGNEQFF
d_gene: NA; v_gene: TRBV11-2; CDR3aa: CASSLLGGTTYNEQFF
d_gene: TRBD1; v_gene: TRBV28; CDR3aa: CASSQDREPYEQYF
d_gene: NA; v_gene: TRBV7-8; CDR3aa: CASSLGGVSSYEQYF